This TCR beta chain emerged from a study of blood T cell repertoires in COVID-19. Unmatched junction bases numbered 5, after V lost 1 base and J lost 13 bases. The CDR3 consists of 13 residues. Germline V CDR1 and CDR2: SEHNR, FQNEAQ (reference sequence). Only in-frame clones appear in the TCRdb table, and some are missing; sequencing was by immunoSEQ multiplex PCR. The sample includes about 280,000 clones, roughly 85% of them seen just once. V is TRBV7-9 and J is TRBJ2-1, with 9 bases identical to TRBD2. Sequencing was performed on peripheral blood. This TCR came from a man between 50 and 59 years old with active or convalescent COVID-19. CDR3 protein: CASSLGAGGHQFF. The CDR3 DNA reads as TGTGCCAGCAGCTTAGGCGCGGGAGGGCATCAGTTCTTC.